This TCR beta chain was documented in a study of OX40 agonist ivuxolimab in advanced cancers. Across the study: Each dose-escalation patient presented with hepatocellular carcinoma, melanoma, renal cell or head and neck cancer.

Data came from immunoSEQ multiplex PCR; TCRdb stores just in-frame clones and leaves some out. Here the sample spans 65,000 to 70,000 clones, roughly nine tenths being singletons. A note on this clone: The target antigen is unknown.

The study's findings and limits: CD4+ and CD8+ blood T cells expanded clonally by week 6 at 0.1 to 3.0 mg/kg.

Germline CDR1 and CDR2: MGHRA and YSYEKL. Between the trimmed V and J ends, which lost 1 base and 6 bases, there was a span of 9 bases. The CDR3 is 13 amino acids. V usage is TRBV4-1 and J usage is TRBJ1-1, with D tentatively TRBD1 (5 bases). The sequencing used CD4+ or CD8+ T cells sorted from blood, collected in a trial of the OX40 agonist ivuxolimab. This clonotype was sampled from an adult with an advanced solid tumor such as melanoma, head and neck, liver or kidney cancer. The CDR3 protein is CASSQAVGAEAFF. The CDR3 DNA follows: TGCGCCAGCAGCCAAGCGGTGGGGGCTGAAGCTTTCTTT.